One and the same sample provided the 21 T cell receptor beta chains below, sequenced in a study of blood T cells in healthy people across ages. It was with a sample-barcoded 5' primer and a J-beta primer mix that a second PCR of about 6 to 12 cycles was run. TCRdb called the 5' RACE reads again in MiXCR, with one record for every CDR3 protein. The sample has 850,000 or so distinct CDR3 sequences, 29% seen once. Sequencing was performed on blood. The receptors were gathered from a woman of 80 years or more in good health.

Written as DNA, the CDR3 is TGTGCCAGCAGCTTGATGGGCTCCTACAATGAGCAGTACTTC. This translates into CASSLMGSYNEQYF. The rearrangement joins TRBV7-9 to TRBJ2-1, with D hard to call. Judging by the DNA end, TRBJ2-7 fits better; the J call may be wrong. Germline V gives CDR1 SEHNR, CDR2 FQNEAQ (reference sequence). This CDR3 region has 14 residues.

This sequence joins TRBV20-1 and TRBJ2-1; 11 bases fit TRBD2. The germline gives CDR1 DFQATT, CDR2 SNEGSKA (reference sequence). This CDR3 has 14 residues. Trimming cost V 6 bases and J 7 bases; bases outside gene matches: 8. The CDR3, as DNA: TGCAGTGCCCCTAGCAGACTAGCGGGGAATGAGCAGTTCTTC. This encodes CSAPSRLAGNEQFF.

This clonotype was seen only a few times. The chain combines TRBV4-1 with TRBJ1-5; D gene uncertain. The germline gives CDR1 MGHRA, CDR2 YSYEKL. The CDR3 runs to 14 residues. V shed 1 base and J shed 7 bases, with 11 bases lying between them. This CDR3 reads CASSQVAGTQPQHF. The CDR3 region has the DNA TGCGCCAGCAGCCAAGTAGCGGGTACCCAGCCCCAGCATTTT.

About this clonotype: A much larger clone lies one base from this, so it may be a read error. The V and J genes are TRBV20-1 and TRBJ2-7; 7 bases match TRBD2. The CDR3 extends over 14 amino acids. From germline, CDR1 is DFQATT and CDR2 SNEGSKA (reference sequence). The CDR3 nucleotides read TGCAGTGTTAGAGGTCAGGCGGGGGTTTACGAGCAGTACTTC. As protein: CSVRGQAGVYEQYF.

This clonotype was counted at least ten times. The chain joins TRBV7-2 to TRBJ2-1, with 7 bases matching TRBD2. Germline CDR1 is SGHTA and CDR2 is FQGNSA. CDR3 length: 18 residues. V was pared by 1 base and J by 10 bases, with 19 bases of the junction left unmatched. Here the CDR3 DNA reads TGTGCCAGCAGCTTAGTATCCGGGGGGTCCCCCAGTGAGCAAGAGCAGTTCTTC. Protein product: CASSLVSGGSPSEQEQFF.

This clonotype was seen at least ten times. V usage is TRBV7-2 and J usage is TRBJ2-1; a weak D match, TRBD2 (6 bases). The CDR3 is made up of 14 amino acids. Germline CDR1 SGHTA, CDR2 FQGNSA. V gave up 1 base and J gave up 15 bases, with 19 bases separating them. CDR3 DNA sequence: TGTGCCAGCAGCTTAGGGCCCGCGGGACCCCGTGGGTTCTTC. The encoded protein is CASSLGPAGPRGFF. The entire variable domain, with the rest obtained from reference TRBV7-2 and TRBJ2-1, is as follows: GAGVSQSPSNKVTEKGKDVELRCDPISGHTALYWYRQSLGQGLEFLIYFQGNSAPDKSGLPSDRFSAERTGGSVSTLTIQRTQQEDSAVYLCASSLGPAGPRGFFGPGTRLTVL.

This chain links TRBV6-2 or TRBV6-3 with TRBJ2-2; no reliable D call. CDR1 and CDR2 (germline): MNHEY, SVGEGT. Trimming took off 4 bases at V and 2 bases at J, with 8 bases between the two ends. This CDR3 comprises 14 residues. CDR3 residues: CASSWATNTGELFF. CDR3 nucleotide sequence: TGTGCCAGCAGTTGGGCAACCAACACCGGGGAGCTGTTTTTT.

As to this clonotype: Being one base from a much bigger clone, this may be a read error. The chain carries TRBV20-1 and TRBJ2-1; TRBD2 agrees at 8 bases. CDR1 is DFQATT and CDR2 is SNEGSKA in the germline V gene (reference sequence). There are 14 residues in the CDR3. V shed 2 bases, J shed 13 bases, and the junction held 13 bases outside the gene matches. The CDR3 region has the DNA TGCAGTGCTAGATTCAGCGGGGGTAAAGAGACCCAGTTCTTC. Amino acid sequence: CSARFSGGKETQFF.

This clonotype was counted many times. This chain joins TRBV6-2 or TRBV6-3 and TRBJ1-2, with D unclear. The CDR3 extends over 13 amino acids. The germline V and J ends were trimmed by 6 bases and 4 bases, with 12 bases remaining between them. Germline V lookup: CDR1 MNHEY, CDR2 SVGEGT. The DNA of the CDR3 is TGTGCCAGCAGCGACCAGGCGACCTATGGCTACACCTTC. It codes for CASSDQATYGYTF.

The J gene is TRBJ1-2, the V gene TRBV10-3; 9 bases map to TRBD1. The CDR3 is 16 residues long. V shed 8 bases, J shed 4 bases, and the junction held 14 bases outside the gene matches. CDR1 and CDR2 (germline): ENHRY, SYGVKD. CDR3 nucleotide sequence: TGTGCCATCGCATCCCGGGACAGGGCTGAGGGCTATGGCTACACCTTC. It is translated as CAIASRDRAEGYGYTF.

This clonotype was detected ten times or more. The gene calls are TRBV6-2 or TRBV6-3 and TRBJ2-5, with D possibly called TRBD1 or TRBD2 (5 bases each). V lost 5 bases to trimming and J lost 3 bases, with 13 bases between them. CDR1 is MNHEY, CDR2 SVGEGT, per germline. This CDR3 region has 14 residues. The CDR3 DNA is TGTGCCAGCAGTCCCCTGGGGCGGGAAGAGACCCAGTACTTC. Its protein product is CASSPLGREETQYF.

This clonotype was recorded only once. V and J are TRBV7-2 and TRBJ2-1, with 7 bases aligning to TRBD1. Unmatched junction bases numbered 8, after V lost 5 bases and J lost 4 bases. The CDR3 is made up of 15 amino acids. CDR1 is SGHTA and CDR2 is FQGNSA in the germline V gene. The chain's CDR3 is CASSPPGQKYNEQFF. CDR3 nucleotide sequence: TGTGCCAGCAGCCCGCCGGGACAGAAGTACAATGAGCAGTTCTTC. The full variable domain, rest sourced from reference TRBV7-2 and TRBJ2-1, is GAGVSQSPSNKVTEKGKDVELRCDPISGHTALYWYRQSLGQGLEFLIYFQGNSAPDKSGLPSDRFSAERTGGSVSTLTIQRTQQEDSAVYLCASSPPGQKYNEQFFGPGTRLTVL.

The CDR3 bases are TGTGCCAGCTCACCACAGCCGGGACTAGCGGGCAGAGGGGAGACCCAGTACTTC. Translated: CASSPQPGLAGRGETQYF. The chain joins TRBV18 to TRBJ2-5; 12 bases agree with TRBD2. V was pared by 1 base and J by 5 bases, with 11 bases of the junction left unmatched. The CDR3 sequence is 18 residues long. The V gene's germline CDR1 is KGHSH and CDR2 LQKENI.

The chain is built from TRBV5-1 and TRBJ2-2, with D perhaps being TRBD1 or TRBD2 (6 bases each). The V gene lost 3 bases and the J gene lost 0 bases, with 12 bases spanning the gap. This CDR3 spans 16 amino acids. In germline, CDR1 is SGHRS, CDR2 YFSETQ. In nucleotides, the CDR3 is TGCGCCAGCAGCTGGAGGGGACAATCGAACACCGGGGAGCTGTTTTTT. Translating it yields CASSWRGQSNTGELFF.

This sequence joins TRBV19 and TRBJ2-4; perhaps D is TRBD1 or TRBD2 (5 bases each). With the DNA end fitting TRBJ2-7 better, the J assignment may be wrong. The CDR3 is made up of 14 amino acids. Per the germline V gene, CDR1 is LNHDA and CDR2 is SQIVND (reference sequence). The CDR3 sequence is CASSTNPGTSEQYF. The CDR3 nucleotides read TGTGCCAGTAGCACGAACCCAGGGACCAGCGAGCAGTACTTC.

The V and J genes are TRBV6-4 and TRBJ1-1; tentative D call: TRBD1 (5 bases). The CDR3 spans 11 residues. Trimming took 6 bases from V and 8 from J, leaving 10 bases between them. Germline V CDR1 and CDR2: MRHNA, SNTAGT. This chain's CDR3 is CASSSGREAFF. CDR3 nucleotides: TGTGCCAGCAGCTCAGGGAGGGAAGCTTTCTTT.

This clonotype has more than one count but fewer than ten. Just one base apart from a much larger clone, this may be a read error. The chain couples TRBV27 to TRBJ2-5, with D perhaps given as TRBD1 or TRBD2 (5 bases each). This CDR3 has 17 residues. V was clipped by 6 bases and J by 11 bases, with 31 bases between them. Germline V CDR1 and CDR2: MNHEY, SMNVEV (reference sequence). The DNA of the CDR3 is TGTGCCAGCAGGCGTGGGACCCACCCCGCGGCCTACAATGAGCAGTACTTC. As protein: CASRRGTHPAAYNEQYF.

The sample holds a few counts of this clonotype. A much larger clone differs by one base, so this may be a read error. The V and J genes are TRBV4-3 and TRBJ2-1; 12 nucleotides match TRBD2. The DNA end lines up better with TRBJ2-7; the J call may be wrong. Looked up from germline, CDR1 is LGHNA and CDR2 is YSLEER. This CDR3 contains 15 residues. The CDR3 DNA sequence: TGCGCCAGCAGTCTAGCGGGGGGGCAGTGGGATGAGCAGTACTTC. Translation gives CASSLAGGQWDEQYF.

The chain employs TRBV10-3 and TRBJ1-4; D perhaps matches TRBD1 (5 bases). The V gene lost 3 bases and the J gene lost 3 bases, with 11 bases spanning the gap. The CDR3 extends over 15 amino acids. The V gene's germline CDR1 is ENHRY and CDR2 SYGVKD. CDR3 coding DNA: TGTGCCATCAGTGATCGGGGGACGGCTAATGAAAAACTGTTTTTT. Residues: CAISDRGTANEKLFF.

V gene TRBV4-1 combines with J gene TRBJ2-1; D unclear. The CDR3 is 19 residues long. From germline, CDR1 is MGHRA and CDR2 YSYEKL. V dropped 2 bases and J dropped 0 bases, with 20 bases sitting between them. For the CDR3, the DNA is TGCGCCAGCAGCCAAAATCCTTCCCGAGGTTCCAGCTCCTACAATGAGCAGTTCTTC. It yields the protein CASSQNPSRGSSSYNEQFF.

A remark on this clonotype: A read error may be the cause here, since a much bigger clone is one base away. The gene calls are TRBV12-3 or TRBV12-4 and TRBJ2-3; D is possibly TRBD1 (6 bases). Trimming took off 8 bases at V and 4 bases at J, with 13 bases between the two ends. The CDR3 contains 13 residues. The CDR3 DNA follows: TGTGCCAGCGAAAGCAGGGGCGCAGATACGCAGTATTTT. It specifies CASESRGADTQYF.